The 5 T cell receptor beta chains below come from one sample, sequenced in a study of PD-L1 blockade in urothelial cancer. Produced via immunoSEQ multiplex PCR; TCRdb's table is partial and in-frame only. The sample includes tens of thousands of clones, approximately 85% seen only once; the top ten take less than 2%. As for time point: peripheral blood 6 weeks after treatment start. The specimen comprised PBMCs, sampled around atezolizumab (anti-PD-L1) treatment. Receptors were obtained from a man aged 50 to 59 with urothelial cancer.

The genes are TRBV5-1 and TRBJ2-5, with TRBD1 matching 7 bases. Germline CDR1 is SGHRS and CDR2 is YFSETQ. The CDR3 extends over 16 amino acids. V lost 0 bases and J lost 2; bases outside the gene matches: 7. The chain's CDR3 is CASSLGQGIQQETQYF. The CDR3 DNA is TGCGCCAGCAGCTTGGGACAGGGCATCCAGCAAGAGACCCAGTACTTC.

The chain uses TRBV27 and TRBJ1-5; no clear D. The V and J ends lost 2 bases and 6 bases respectively, with 14 bases between them. Per germline, CDR1 MNHEY and CDR2 SMNVEV (reference sequence). The CDR3 totals 15 residues. The CDR3 is CASSLRFPGGQPQHF. CDR3 bases: TGTGCCAGCAGTTTAAGGTTTCCGGGAGGTCAGCCCCAGCATTTT.

V usage is TRBV5-5 and J usage is TRBJ1-1, with no clear D. V was trimmed by 3 bases and J by 10 bases, leaving 13 bases between them. There are 12 residues in the CDR3. Germline V gene data show CDR1 as SGHKS and CDR2 as YYEKEE (reference sequence). CDR3 coding DNA: TGTGCCAGCAGCTCCCATGCTCCAGGAGCTTTCTTT. It specifies CASSSHAPGAFF.

The chain uses TRBV6-5 and TRBJ2-1; TRBD2 is a possible D gene (6 bases). The ends were cut back, 2 bases at V and 4 bases at J, with 9 bases in the middle. Germline loops: CDR1 MNHEY, CDR2 SVGAGI. The CDR3 covers 14 residues. The CDR3 here is CASSYASAYNEQFF. The DNA for the CDR3 is TGTGCCAGCAGTTACGCTAGCGCGTACAATGAGCAGTTCTTC.

The chain employs TRBV2 and TRBJ2-7; D might be TRBD2 (6 bases). This CDR3 has 14 residues. Germline V gives CDR1 SNHLY, CDR2 FYNNEI. V was pared by 2 bases and J by 6 bases, with 14 bases between. CDR3 loop: CASSERRVFIEQYF. The CDR3 DNA follows: TGTGCCAGCAGTGAACGGAGGGTGTTTATCGAGCAGTACTTC. Full variable domain (missing parts from reference TRBV2 and TRBJ2-7): EPEVTQTPSHQVTQMGQEVILRCVPISNHLYFYWYRQILGQKVEFLVSFYNNEISEKSEIFDDQFSVERPDGSNFTLKIRSTKLEDSAMYFCASSERRVFIEQYFGPGTRLTVT.